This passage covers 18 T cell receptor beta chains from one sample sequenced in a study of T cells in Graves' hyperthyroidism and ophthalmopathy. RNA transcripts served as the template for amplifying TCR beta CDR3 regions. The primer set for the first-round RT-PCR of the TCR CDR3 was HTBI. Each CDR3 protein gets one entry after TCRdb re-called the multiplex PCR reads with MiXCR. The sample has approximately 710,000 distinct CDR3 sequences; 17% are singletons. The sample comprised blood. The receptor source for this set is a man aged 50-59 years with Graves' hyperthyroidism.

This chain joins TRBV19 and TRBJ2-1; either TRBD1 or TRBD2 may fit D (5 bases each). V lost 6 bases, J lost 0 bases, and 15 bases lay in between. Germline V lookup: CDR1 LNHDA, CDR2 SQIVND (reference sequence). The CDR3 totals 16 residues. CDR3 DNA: TGTGCCAGTAGCGCCAGGGTAGCGAGCTCCTACAATGAGCAGTTCTTC. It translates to CASSARVASSYNEQFF.

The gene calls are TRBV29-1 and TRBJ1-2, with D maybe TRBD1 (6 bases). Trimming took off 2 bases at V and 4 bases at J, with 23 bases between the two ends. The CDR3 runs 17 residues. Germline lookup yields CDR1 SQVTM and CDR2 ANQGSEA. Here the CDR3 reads CSVETRGKGGPAYGYTF. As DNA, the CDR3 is TGCAGCGTTGAAACTCGGGGGAAGGGGGGGCCGGCCTATGGCTACACCTTC.

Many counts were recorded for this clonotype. In nucleotides, the CDR3 is TGCAGCGTAGCGGGAGGAGGCGATACGCAGTATTTT. The encoded protein is CSVAGGGDTQYF. V is TRBV29-1 and J is TRBJ2-3, with 9 bases fitting TRBD2. The V gene's germline CDR1 is SQVTM and CDR2 ANQGSEA. This CDR3 is 12 amino acids long. J gave up 6 bases and V 6 bases, and 4 bases lay outside the gene matches.

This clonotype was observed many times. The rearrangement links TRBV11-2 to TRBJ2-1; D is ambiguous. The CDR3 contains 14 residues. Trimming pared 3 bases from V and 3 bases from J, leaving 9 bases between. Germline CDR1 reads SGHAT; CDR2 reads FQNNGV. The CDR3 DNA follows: TGTGCCAGCAGCTTTCCCTCAGACTACAATGAGCAGTTCTTC. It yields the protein CASSFPSDYNEQFF.

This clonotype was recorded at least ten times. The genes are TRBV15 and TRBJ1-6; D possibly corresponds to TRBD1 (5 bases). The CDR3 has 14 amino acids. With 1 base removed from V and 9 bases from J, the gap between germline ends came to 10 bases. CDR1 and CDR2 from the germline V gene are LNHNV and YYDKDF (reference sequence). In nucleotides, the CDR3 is TGTGCCACCAGCAGAGTGGGGGGAGGTTCACCCCTCCACTTT. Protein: CATSRVGGGSPLHF.

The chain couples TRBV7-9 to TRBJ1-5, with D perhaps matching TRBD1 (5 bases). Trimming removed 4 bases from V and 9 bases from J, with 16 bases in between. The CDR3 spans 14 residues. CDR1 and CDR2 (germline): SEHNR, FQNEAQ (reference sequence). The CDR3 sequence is CASSSGTGVVPQHF. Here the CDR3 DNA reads TGTGCCAGCAGCTCAGGGACGGGCGTCGTGCCCCAGCATTTT.

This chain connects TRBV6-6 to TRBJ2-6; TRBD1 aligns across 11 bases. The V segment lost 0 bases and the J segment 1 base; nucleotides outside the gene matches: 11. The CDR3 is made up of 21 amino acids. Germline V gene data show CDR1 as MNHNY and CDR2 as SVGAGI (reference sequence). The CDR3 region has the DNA TGTGCCAGCAGTTACTCGATGTCCCCGGGACAGGGGGTTTCTGGGGCCAACGTCCTGACTTTC. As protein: CASSYSMSPGQGVSGANVLTF.

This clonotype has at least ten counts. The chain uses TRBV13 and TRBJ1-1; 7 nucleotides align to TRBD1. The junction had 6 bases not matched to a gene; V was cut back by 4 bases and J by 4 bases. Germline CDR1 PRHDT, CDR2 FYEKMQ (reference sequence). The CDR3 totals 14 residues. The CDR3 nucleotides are TGTGCCAGCAGCTACGACAGGGCCGCCACTGAAGCTTTCTTT. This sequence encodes CASSYDRAATEAFF.

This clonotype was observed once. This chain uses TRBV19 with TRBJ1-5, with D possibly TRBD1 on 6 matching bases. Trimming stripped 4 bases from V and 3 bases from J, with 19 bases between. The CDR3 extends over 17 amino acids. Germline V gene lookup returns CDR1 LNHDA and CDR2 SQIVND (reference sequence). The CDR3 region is CASSNQRTQGFNQPQHF. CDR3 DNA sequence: TGTGCCAGTAGTAATCAGCGGACACAGGGTTTCAATCAGCCCCAGCATTTT.

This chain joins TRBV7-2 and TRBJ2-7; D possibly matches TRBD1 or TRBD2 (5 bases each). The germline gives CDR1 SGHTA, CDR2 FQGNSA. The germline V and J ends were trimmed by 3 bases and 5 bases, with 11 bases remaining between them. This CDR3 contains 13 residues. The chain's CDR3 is CASSLGRRDEQYF. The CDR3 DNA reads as TGTGCCAGCAGCTTGGGACGGCGGGACGAGCAGTACTTC.

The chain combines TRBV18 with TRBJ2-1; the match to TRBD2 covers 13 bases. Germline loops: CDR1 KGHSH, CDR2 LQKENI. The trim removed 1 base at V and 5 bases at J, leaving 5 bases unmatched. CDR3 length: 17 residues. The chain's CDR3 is CASSPRRLAGGDNEQFF. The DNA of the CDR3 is TGTGCCAGCTCACCACGGCGACTAGCGGGAGGCGACAATGAGCAGTTCTTC.

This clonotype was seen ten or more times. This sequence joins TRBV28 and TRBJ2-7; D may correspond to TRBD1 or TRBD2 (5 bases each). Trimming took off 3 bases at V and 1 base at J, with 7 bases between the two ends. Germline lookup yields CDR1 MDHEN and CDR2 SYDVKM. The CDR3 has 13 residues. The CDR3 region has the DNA TGTGCCAGCAGTTTTGGGGGATCCTACGAGCAGTACTTC. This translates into CASSFGGSYEQYF.

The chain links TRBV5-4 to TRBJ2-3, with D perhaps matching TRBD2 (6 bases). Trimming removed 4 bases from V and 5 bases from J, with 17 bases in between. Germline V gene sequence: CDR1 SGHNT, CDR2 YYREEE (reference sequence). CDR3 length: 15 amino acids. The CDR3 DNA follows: TGTGCCAGCAGCAACGAGGGAGGAGATGGAGATACGCAGTATTTT. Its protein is CASSNEGGDGDTQYF. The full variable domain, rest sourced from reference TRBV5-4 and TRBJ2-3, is ETGVTQSPTHLIKTRGQQVTLRCSSQSGHNTVSWYQQALGQGPQFIFQYYREEENGRGNFPPRFSGLQFPNYSSELNVNALELDDSALYLCASSNEGGDGDTQYFGPGTRLTVL.

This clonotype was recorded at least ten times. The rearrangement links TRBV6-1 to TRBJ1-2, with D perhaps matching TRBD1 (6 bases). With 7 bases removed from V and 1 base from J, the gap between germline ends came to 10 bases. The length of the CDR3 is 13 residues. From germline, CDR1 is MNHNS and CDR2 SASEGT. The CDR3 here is CASNRDFNYGYTF. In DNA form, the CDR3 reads TGTGCCAGCAACAGGGACTTTAACTATGGCTACACCTTC.

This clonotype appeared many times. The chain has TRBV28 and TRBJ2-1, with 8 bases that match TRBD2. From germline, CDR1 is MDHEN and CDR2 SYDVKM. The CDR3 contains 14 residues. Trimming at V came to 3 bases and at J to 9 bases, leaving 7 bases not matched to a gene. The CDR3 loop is CASSFRPAGVEQFF. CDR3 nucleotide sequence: TGTGCCAGCAGTTTCCGCCCAGCGGGAGTTGAGCAGTTCTTC.

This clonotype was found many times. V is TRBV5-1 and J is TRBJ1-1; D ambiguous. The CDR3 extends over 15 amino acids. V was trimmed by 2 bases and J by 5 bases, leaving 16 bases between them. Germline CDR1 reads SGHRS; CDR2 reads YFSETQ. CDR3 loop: CASSLGPAGETEAFF. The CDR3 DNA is TGCGCCAGCAGCTTAGGTCCGGCAGGAGAGACTGAAGCTTTCTTT.

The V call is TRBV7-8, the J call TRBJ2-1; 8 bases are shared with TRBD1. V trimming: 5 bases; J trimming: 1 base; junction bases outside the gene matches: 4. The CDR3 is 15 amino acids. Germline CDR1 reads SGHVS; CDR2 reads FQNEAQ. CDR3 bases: TGTGCCAGCAGCCGAGGACAGGGATCCTACAATGAGCAGTTCTTC. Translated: CASSRGQGSYNEQFF.

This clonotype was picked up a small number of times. CDR3 protein: CASSQVGVGDNEQFF. In DNA form, the CDR3 reads TGTGCCAGCAGCCAAGTAGGGGTGGGGGACAATGAGCAGTTCTTC. This chain uses TRBV4-2 with TRBJ2-1; D possibly matches TRBD1 or TRBD2 (5 bases each). The V gene's germline CDR1 is LGHNA and CDR2 YNFKEQ. This CDR3 region has 15 residues. V dropped 1 base and J dropped 5 bases, with 12 bases sitting between them.